Below, one TCR beta chain is given with its context. Germline V gives CDR1 SGDLS, CDR2 YYNGEE. Trimming removed 3 bases from V and 0 bases from J, with 15 bases in between. The CDR3 spans 16 residues. The sample is drawn from a study of blood T cell repertoires in COVID-19. Turning to the study itself: Acute-phase and convalescent COVID-19 samples originated in the United States, Italy and Spain. The analysed material was cDNA or gDNA that came from T cells, B-cell-depleted T cells, or PBMCs.

Study processing details: Counts of nucleated cells, estimated from reference gene primer amplification, were obtained. TCRdb keeps only in-frame clones here, not all; method: immunoSEQ multiplex PCR. V, J and clone size were drawn from that table, and D and trimming were deduced from the DNA. The repertoire consists of approximately 210,000 clones, with roughly four fifths occurring once and the leading ten covering more than 10%. Sample: peripheral blood. The rearrangement joins TRBV9 to TRBJ1-1, with TRBD1 as a possible D gene (5 bases). The sequence derives from a middle-aged woman with acute or convalescent COVID-19. Here the CDR3 DNA reads TGTGCCAGCAGCGCCGACAGTCCCTTGTTGAACACTGAAGCTTTCTTT. This sequence encodes CASSADSPLLNTEAFF.